This T cell receptor (beta chain) emerged from a study of T cell repertoires in cytomegalovirus infection. The table lists this clonotype with a few counts. TCRdb re-derived calls from the reads in MiXCR, one entry per CDR3 protein. Of about 740,000 distinct CDR3 sequences listed, roughly 36% are singletons. Trimming took 4 bases from V and 9 from J, leaving 16 bases between them. The germline CDR1 and CDR2 sequences are SNHLY and FYNNEI. The length of the CDR3 is 14 residues. The specimen was PBMCs. The rearrangement uses TRBV2 and TRBJ1-5, with TRBD1 as a possible D gene (6 bases). The receptor comes from a human donor in good health (CMV status not recorded). Some clones in this sample may be carry-over from other donors' samples. CDR3 amino acids: CASSGVDSISPQHF. CDR3 DNA sequence: TGTGCCAGCAGTGGAGTGGACAGTATTTCGCCCCAGCATTTT.